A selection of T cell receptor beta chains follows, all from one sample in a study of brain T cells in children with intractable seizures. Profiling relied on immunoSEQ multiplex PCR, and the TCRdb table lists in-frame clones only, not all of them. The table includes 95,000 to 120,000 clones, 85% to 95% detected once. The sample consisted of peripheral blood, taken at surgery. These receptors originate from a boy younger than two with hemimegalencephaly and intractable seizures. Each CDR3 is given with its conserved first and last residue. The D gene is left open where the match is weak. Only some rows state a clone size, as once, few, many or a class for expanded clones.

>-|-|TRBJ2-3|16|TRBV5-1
CASSLFEGGATDTQYF
TGCGCCAGCAGCTTGTTTGAGGGAGGTGCGACAGATACGCAGTATTTT
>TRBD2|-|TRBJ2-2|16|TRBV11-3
CASSLGLAGNTGELFF
TGTGCCAGCAGCTTAGGGCTAGCGGGCAACACCGGGGAGCTGTTTTTT
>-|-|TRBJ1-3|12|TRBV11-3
CASSQTGNTIYF
TGTGCCAGCAGCCAGACGGGAAACACCATATATTTT
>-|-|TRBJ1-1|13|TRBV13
CASSLGAWTEAFF
TGTGCCAGCAGCTTGGGAGCGTGGACTGAAGCTTTCTTT
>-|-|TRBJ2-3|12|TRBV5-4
CASSLEGYTQYF
TGTGCCAGCAGCTTGGAGGGCTATACGCAGTATTTT
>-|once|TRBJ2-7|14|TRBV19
CASSSYVQGYEQYF
TGTGCCAGTAGTTCGTACGTACAGGGATACGAGCAGTACTTC
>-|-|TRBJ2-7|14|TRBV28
CASGPGLYSYEQYF
TGTGCCAGCGGACCCGGACTTTACTCCTACGAGCAGTACTTC
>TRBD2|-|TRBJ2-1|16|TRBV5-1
CASMLARGSSYNEQFF
TGCGCCAGCATGTTAGCGCGGGGGAGCTCCTACAATGAGCAGTTCTTC
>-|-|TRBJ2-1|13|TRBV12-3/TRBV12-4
CASSRTGVPLQFF
TGTGCCAGCAGCCGAACGGGCGTCCCGCTGCAGTTCTTC
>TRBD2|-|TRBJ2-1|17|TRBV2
CASSDFGTSGSGNEQFF
TGTGCCAGCAGTGACTTTGGAACTAGCGGGAGTGGGAATGAGCAGTTCTTC
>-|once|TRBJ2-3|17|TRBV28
CASSFSPEYQYTDTQYF
TGTGCCAGCAGTTTCTCACCGGAGTACCAATATACGGATACGCAGTATTTT
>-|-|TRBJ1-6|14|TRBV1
CTSTVDRDNSPLHF
TGCACCAGCACGGTAGACAGGGATAATTCACCCCTCCACTTT
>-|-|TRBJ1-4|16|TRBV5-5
CASSLEGRRGPEKLFF
TGTGCCAGCAGCTTGGAGGGGCGAAGAGGGCCCGAAAAACTGTTTTTT
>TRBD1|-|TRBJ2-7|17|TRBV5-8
CATIPFRSGQGAYEQYF
TGTGCCACCATCCCCTTTCGTTCTGGACAGGGGGCTTACGAGCAGTACTTC
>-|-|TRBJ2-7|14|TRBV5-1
CASSLGPGIDEQYF
TGCGCCAGCAGCTTGGGACCCGGAATCGACGAGCAGTACTTC
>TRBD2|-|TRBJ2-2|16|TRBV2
CASRPSGRANTGELFF
TGTGCCAGCCGACCTAGCGGGAGGGCGAACACCGGGGAGCTGTTTTTT
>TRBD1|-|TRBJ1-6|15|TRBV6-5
CASSYESGTASPLHF
TGTGCCAGCAGTTACGAATCCGGGACAGCCTCTCCCCTCCACTTT
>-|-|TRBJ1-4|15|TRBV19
CASSIGRRQMGKLFF
TGTGCCAGTAGTATAGGGCGCCGGCAGATGGGAAAACTGTTTTTT
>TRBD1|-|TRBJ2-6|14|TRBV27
CASSPLGTARVLTF
TGTGCCAGCAGTCCCCTTGGGACAGCGAGGGTCCTGACTTTC
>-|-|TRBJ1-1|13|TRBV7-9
CASSLMGQEKAFF
TGTGCCAGCAGCCTCATGGGGCAGGAGAAAGCTTTCTTT
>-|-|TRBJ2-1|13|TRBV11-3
CASSLDLRDEQFF
TGTGCCAGCAGCTTAGATCTGAGGGATGAGCAGTTCTTC
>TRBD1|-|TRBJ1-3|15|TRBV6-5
CASSVQGSSGNTIYF
TGTGCCAGCAGCGTACAGGGGAGCTCTGGAAACACCATATATTTT
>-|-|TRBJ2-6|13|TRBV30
CAWRHSGANVLTF
TGTGCCTGGAGACACTCTGGGGCCAACGTCCTGACTTTC
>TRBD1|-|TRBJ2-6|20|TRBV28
CASSFDYPGQGRSGANVLTF
TGTGCCAGCAGTTTTGATTATCCGGGACAGGGTAGATCTGGGGCCAACGTCCTGACTTTC
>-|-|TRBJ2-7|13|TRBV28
CASSKGAYYEQYF
TGTGCCAGCTCAAAGGGAGCTTACTACGAGCAGTACTTC
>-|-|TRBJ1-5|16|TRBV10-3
CAISESNQGRRQPQHF
TGTGCCATCAGTGAGTCGAACCAGGGCCGCCGCCAGCCCCAGCATTTT